Below, 23 T cell receptor beta chains from the same sample are listed, as sequenced in a study of blood T cell repertoires in COVID-19. Profiling relied on immunoSEQ multiplex PCR, and the TCRdb table lists in-frame clones only, not all of them. The sample carries 250,000 to 400,000 clones, 87% recorded once. The sample consisted of peripheral blood. Every receptor here comes from a man in his fifties with active or convalescent COVID-19.

This chain links TRBV18 with TRBJ1-4; D is perhaps TRBD1 (5 bases). The CDR3 contains 16 residues. Per the germline V gene, CDR1 is KGHSH and CDR2 is LQKENI. V gave up 4 bases and J gave up 0 bases, with 12 bases separating them. CDR3 bases: TGTGCCAGCTCACTCGACAGATATGCAACTAATGAAAAACTGTTTTTT. This encodes CASSLDRYATNEKLFF.

The chain joins TRBV7-8 to TRBJ2-7; a weak D match, TRBD2 (6 bases). CDR1 and CDR2 from the germline V gene are SGHVS and FQNEAQ. There are 15 residues in the CDR3. V was clipped by 3 bases and J by 3 bases, with 15 bases between them. The CDR3 reads CASSLYGSIGYEQYF. CDR3 nucleotides: TGTGCCAGCAGCTTGTACGGGAGCATTGGCTACGAGCAGTACTTC.

The CDR3: CASSHPKENLAKGQPQHF. CDR3 DNA: TGTGCCAGCAGTCACCCCAAGGAGAACTTAGCCAAGGGGCAGCCCCAGCATTTT. The rearrangement links TRBV6-6 to TRBJ1-5; TRBD1 might be the D (5 bases). V shed 5 bases and J shed 7 bases, with 27 bases lying between them. This CDR3 has 18 amino acids. CDR1 and CDR2 (germline): MNHNY, SVGAGI (reference sequence).

On this clone itself: In the same sample, other DNA sequences code for this CDR3. The V and J genes are TRBV3-1 (or the pseudogene TRBV3-2) and TRBJ1-1; the D is unclear. Looked up from germline, CDR1 is LGHDT and CDR2 is YNNKEL (reference sequence). The CDR3 loop spans 14 amino acids. The V end lost 6 bases, the J end lost 4 bases, and 15 bases lay between the germline ends. DNA for the CDR3: TGTGCCAGCAGTCCGAGAGGAGGGAGCACTGAAGCTTTCTTT. This gives the protein CASSPRGGSTEAFF.

This rearrangement joins TRBV5-1 to TRBJ2-4; possibly TRBD1 for D (6 bases). Germline CDR1 is SGHRS and CDR2 is YFSETQ. The CDR3 covers 14 residues. V dropped 0 bases and J dropped 3 bases, with 7 bases sitting between them. The CDR3 DNA follows: TGCGCCAGCAGCTTGGAGGGGGTCAAAAACATTCAGTACTTC. This gives the protein CASSLEGVKNIQYF.

This sequence joins TRBV28 and TRBJ1-1; 11 nucleotides align to TRBD1. V shed 6 bases and J 5 bases; nucleotides not matched to a gene: 8. Germline V gene data show CDR1 as MDHEN and CDR2 as SYDVKM. CDR3 length: 15 amino acids. CDR3 nucleotides: TGTGCCAGCAGCTCCGGACAGGGGGCGTTAACTGAAGCTTTCTTT. Translation: CASSSGQGALTEAFF.

This clone was detected only a few times. This sample includes further DNA sequences coding for the same CDR3. This chain uses TRBV5-1 with TRBJ2-2; D unresolved. CDR3 length equals 13 residues. V lost 4 bases and J 1 base, leaving 5 bases between the germline ends. Germline-derived CDR1 and CDR2 are SGHRS and YFSETQ. The CDR3 DNA is TGCGCCAGCAGCCCAGGGAACACCGGGGAGCTGTTTTTT. It translates to CASSPGNTGELFF.

This clone was seen once. DNA for the CDR3: TGTGCCAGCAGTGAAGCGCTGGGGACAGGGGTTGAAAAACTGTTTTTT. Amino acid sequence: CASSEALGTGVEKLFF. This sequence joins TRBV2 and TRBJ1-4; 10 bases fit TRBD1. The germline CDR1 and CDR2 sequences are SNHLY and FYNNEI. The V gene end was trimmed by 0 bases and the J gene end by 7 bases; junction bases not matched to a gene: 5. CDR3 size: 16 residues.

CDR3 protein: CASSVNTGQETQYF. The CDR3 nucleotides read TGTGCCAGCAGCGTTAACACAGGCCAAGAGACCCAGTACTTC. The rearrangement uses TRBV9 and TRBJ2-5; a weak D match, TRBD1 (5 bases). The CDR3 spans 14 residues. Germline V gene sequence: CDR1 SGDLS, CDR2 YYNGEE. Between the trimmed V and J ends, which lost 2 bases and 1 base, there was a span of 9 bases.

This clone appeared a single time. The DNA for the CDR3 is TGCGCCAGCAGCCCGGGACTAGCGGGAGGATACAATGAGCAGTTCTTC. It specifies CASSPGLAGGYNEQFF. This chain connects TRBV5-1 to TRBJ2-1; 15 bases are a match to TRBD2. Looked up from germline, CDR1 is SGHRS and CDR2 is YFSETQ. Trimming removed 4 bases from V and 4 bases from J; junction bases left unmatched: 3. This CDR3 has 16 residues.

This chain links TRBV5-1 with TRBJ2-3, with 7 bases fitting TRBD2. Germline lookup yields CDR1 SGHRS and CDR2 YFSETQ. The CDR3 extends over 17 amino acids. V was pared by 1 base and J by 4 bases, with 12 bases of the junction left unmatched. The CDR3 loop reads CASSLTLGGRGADTQYF. The CDR3 nucleotides read TGCGCCAGCAGCTTGACGCTTGGCGGGAGAGGGGCAGATACGCAGTATTTT.

Note on this clone: Other DNA sequences of this sample code for an identical CDR3. V and J are TRBV27 and TRBJ2-1; 9 bases agree with TRBD2. Germline values: CDR1 MNHEY, CDR2 SMNVEV (reference sequence). The V gene end was trimmed by 6 bases and the J gene end by 4 bases; junction bases not matched to a gene: 7. There are 15 residues in the CDR3. The CDR3: CASSPAGLAYNEQFF. As DNA, the CDR3 is TGTGCCAGCAGCCCTGCCGGACTAGCGTACAATGAGCAGTTCTTC.

The chain links TRBV6-5 to TRBJ2-3, with 9 bases lining up with TRBD2. CDR3 size: 14 residues. V trimming: 7 bases; J trimming: 3 bases; junction bases outside the gene matches: 5. The germline V gene encodes CDR1 MNHEY and CDR2 SVGAGI. The CDR3 DNA is TGTGCCAGCAAAGCGGGAGGTGGGACAGATACGCAGTATTTT. This encodes CASKAGGGTDTQYF.

The rearrangement joins TRBV10-2 to TRBJ2-7, with a possible D match to TRBD1 (6 bases). CDR3 length: 14 residues. Trimming removed 6 bases from V and 0 bases from J, with 12 bases in between. CDR1 and CDR2 from the germline V gene are WSHSY and SAAADI. CDR3 coding DNA: TGCGCCAGCAGACAGGGCGGAAGCTCCTACGAGCAGTACTTC. Translating gives CASRQGGSSYEQYF.

Here the CDR3 DNA reads TGTGCCAGCAGGCCGGGACAGGGTCCCTCACCCCTCCACTTT. It translates to CASRPGQGPSPLHF. This chain connects TRBV2 to TRBJ1-6, with 9 bases identical to TRBD1. CDR1 and CDR2 from the germline V gene are SNHLY and FYNNEI. The V and J ends lost 6 bases and 10 bases, in that order; junction bases with no gene match: 7. The CDR3 is 14 residues long.

The sample holds a few counts of this clone. V usage is TRBV19 and J usage is TRBJ1-5, with TRBD1 matching 8 bases. Germline loops: CDR1 LNHDA, CDR2 SQIVND (reference sequence). This CDR3 contains 16 residues. V was clipped by 4 bases and J by 1 base; unmatched bases: 6. DNA of the CDR3: TGTGCCAGTAGTAGAACAGGGGGAACGAGCAATCAGCCCCAGCATTTT. Translating gives CASSRTGGTSNQPQHF.

V and J are TRBV28 and TRBJ2-5, with D perhaps matching TRBD1 (6 bases). Trimming removed 5 bases from V and 5 bases from J, with 12 bases in between. Germline loops: CDR1 MDHEN, CDR2 SYDVKM. The CDR3 runs 13 residues. The CDR3 coding sequence is TGTGCCAGCAGTCCCACAGGGATCGAGACCCAGTACTTC. Amino acids: CASSPTGIETQYF.

This chain uses TRBV18 with TRBJ2-1; D is undetermined. Germline V gene lookup returns CDR1 KGHSH and CDR2 LQKENI. V was cut by 1 base and J by 0 bases, with 7 bases left in between. The CDR3 sequence is 15 residues long. CDR3 amino acids: CASSPLSFSYNEQFF. The CDR3 DNA sequence: TGTGCCAGCTCACCACTCTCGTTCTCCTACAATGAGCAGTTCTTC.

The V call is TRBV5-1, the J call TRBJ2-1, with 10 bases aligning to TRBD1. Germline V gene data show CDR1 as SGHRS and CDR2 as YFSETQ. CDR3 length equals 17 residues. V shed 4 bases, J shed 7 bases, and the junction held 14 bases outside the gene matches. Written as DNA, the CDR3 is TGCGCCAGCAGCCCAATAAAGGGACAGGGGTTTAGGAATGAGCAGTTCTTC. This sequence encodes CASSPIKGQGFRNEQFF.

This clone was counted a few times. V and J are TRBV7-9 and TRBJ2-1, with D perhaps TRBD2 (6 bases). Germline V gene data show CDR1 as SEHNR and CDR2 as FQNEAQ (reference sequence). This CDR3 is 14 amino acids long. V was cut by 4 bases and J by 7 bases, with 14 bases left in between. For the CDR3, the DNA is TGTGCCAGCAGCTCACTTCGACTAGGGAATGAGCAGTTCTTC. It codes for CASSSLRLGNEQFF.

In its sample, this clone was seen once. The chain recombines TRBV18 with TRBJ2-6, with D perhaps TRBD1 (6 bases). V was shortened by 2 bases and J by 0 bases, with 14 bases between the two germline ends. Germline lookup yields CDR1 KGHSH and CDR2 LQKENI. The CDR3 loop spans 18 amino acids. CDR3 sequence (DNA): TGTGCCAGCTCACCAGAGGAAGGGGGTGGCTCTGGGGCCAACGTCCTGACTTTC. This translates into CASSPEEGGGSGANVLTF.

The V gene is TRBV28, the J gene TRBJ2-5; 7 bases line up with TRBD1. CDR3 length equals 15 residues. With V trimmed by 4 bases and J by 3 bases, 8 bases remained unmatched. CDR1 and CDR2 (germline): MDHEN, SYDVKM. In DNA form, the CDR3 reads TGTGCCAGCAGTTCAGACAGGGCGAGGGAAGAGACCCAGTACTTC. It is translated as CASSSDRAREETQYF.

The chain employs TRBV7-3 and TRBJ1-2; 7 bases map to TRBD1. The length of the CDR3 is 15 residues. The ends lost 1 base at V and 6 bases at J; junction bases unmatched: 8. Germline lookup yields CDR1 SGHTA and CDR2 FQGTGA. For the CDR3, the DNA is TGTGCCAGCAGCTTAAACCCCCCAGGGGGACATGGCTACACCTTC. Its protein product is CASSLNPPGGHGYTF.